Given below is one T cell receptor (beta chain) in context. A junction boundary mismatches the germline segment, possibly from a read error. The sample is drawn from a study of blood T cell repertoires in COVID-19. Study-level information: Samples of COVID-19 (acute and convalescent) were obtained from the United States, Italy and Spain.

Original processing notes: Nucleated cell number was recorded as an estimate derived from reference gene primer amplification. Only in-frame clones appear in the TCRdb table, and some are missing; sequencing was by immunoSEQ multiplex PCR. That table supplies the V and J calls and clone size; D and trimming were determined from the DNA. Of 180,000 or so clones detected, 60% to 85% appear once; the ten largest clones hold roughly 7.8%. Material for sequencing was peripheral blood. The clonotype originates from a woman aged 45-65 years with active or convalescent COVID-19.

Here the CDR3 reads CAWRGPYNSPLHF. CDR3 in DNA: TGTGCCTGGAGGGGGCCCTACAATTCACCCCTCCACTTT. This chain links TRBV30 with TRBJ1-6, with D possibly TRBD1 on 5 matching bases. Germline assignment: CDR1 GTSNPN and CDR2 SVGIG (reference sequence). The CDR3 totals 13 residues.